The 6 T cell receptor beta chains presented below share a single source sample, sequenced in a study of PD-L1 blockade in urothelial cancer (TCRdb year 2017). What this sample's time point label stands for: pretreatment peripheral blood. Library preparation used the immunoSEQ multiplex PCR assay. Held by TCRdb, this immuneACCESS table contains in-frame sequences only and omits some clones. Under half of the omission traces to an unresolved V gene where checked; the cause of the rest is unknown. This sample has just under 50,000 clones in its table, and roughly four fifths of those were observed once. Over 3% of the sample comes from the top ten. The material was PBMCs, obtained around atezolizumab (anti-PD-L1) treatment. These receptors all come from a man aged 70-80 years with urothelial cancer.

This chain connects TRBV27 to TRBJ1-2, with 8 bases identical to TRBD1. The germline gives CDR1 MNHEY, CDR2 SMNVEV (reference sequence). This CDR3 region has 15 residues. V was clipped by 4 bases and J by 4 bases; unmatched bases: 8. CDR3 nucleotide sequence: TGTGCCAGCAGTTCTACAGGGGGTCTAGGCTATGGCTACACCTTC. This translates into CASSSTGGLGYGYTF.

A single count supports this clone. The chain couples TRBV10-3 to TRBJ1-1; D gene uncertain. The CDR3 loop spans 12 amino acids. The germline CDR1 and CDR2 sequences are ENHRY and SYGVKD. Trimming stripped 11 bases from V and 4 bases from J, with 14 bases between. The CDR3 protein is CASGSIFTEAFF. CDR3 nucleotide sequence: TGTGCCTCGGGGAGCATTTTCACTGAAGCTTTCTTT.

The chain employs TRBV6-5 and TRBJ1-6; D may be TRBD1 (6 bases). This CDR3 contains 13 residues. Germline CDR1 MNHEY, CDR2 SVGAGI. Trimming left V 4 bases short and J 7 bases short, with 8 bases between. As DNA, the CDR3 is TGTGCCAGCAGTTCCCAGGGGAATTCACCCCTCCACTTT. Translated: CASSSQGNSPLHF.

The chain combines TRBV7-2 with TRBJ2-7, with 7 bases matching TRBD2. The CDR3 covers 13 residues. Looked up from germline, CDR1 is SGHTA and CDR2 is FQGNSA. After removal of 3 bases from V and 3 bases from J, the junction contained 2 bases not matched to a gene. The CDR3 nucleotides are TGTGCCAGCAGCTTCCCGGGGGGCTACGAGCAGTACTTC. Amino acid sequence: CASSFPGGYEQYF.

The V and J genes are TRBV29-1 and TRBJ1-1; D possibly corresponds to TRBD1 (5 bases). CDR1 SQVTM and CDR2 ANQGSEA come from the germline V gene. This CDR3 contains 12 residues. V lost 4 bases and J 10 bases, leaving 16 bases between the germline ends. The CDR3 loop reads CSVGGSGVAAFF. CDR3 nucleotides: TGCAGCGTTGGGGGTTCGGGGGTAGCAGCTTTCTTT.

This chain's CDR3 is CASSASAHNEQFF. CDR3 DNA sequence: TGTGCCAGCAGCGCTAGCGCCCACAATGAGCAGTTCTTC. V is TRBV13 and J is TRBJ2-1, with D possibly TRBD2 on 6 matching bases. Germline CDR1 and CDR2: PRHDT and FYEKMQ (reference sequence). This CDR3 has 13 residues. V was trimmed by 5 bases and J by 5 bases, leaving 10 bases between them.